This T cell receptor (beta chain) was captured in a study of a mutant IDH1 vaccine in newly diagnosed glioma. Background on the study: Mean patient age was approximately 40 years; 62.5% were male and 37.5% female. Scheduled at week 35, visit V12 preceded visit V13, held at week 47.

The data were produced by immunoSEQ multiplex PCR, yet TCRdb's version contains in-frame clones alone and is incomplete. The sample yields 25,000 to 40,000 clones, over 70% seen once. Germline CDR1 reads SGHDT; CDR2 reads YYEEEE. V gave up 0 bases and J gave up 8 bases; unmatched junction bases: 5. CDR3 length equals 15 residues. A word on this clone: Its antigen is not known.

Described time point: week 35, safety follow-up. Vaccine doses each comprised 300 ug of mutant IDH1 20-mer peptide, with topical imiquimod. Astrocytomas that were new, WHO grade 3 or 4, IDH1-mutant and ATRX-lost were present in the donors. The chain links TRBV5-6 to TRBJ2-3; 11 nucleotides agree with TRBD2. The specimen was PBMCs, collected from a glioma patient whose treatment included an IDH1 peptide vaccine. The source is a young woman with glioma. Some clones in this sample may be carry-over from other donors' samples. CDR3 DNA: TGTGCCAGCAGCTTGGTAGTAGCGGGAGGGGGTACGCAGTATTTT. Its translation is CASSLVVAGGGTQYF. Together with reference TRBV5-6 and TRBJ2-3, the CDR3 gives the full variable domain: DAGVTQSPTHLIKTRGQQVTLRCSPKSGHDTVSWYQQALGQGPQFIFQYYEEEERQRGNFPDRFSGHQFPNYSSELNVNALLLGDSALYLCASSLVVAGGGTQYFGPGTRLTVL.